What follows are 27 T cell receptor beta chains derived from one specimen sequenced in a study of regulatory dendritic cells for organ transplantation. This table comes from immunoSEQ multiplex PCR, and its TCRdb copy is limited to in-frame clones, with some not included. The sample lists about 29,000 clones, about 80% occurring once. Material for sequencing was memory CD4+ T cells from blood. The subset was: CD45RO+ memory T cells. These receptors all come from a human donor in good health.

This rearrangement joins TRBV7-3 to TRBJ2-3; 8 bases align to TRBD2. CDR1 and CDR2 (germline): SGHTA, FQGTGA. The J segment lost 1 base and the V segment lost 5 bases, leaving 5 bases of the junction unmatched. The CDR3 sequence is 15 residues long. CDR3 protein: CASSPSGLRTDTQYF. CDR3 coding DNA: TGTGCCAGCAGCCCTAGCGGGCTACGCACAGATACGCAGTATTTT.

The rearrangement joins TRBV2 to TRBJ1-4; the D is unclear. The CDR3 has 10 amino acids. The V gene's germline CDR1 is SNHLY and CDR2 FYNNEI. V lost 8 bases and J 8 bases, leaving 6 bases between the germline ends. The CDR3 bases are TGTGCCAGCCGAGTAGAAAAACTGTTTTTT. Encoded protein: CASRVEKLFF. The variable domain in full, with the rest retrieved from reference TRBV2 and TRBJ1-4, is EPEVTQTPSHQVTQMGQEVILRCVPISNHLYFYWYRQILGQKVEFLVSFYNNEISEKSEIFDDQFSVERPDGSNFTLKIRSTKLEDSAMYFCASRVEKLFFGSGTQLSVL.

This rearrangement joins TRBV2 to TRBJ2-3; TRBD2 matches at 8 bases. V was pared by 6 bases and J by 4 bases, with 3 bases of the junction left unmatched. CDR3 length equals 13 residues. From germline, CDR1 is SNHLY and CDR2 FYNNEI. The CDR3 is CASRASGPDTQYF. The CDR3 region has the DNA TGTGCCAGCAGGGCTAGCGGGCCAGATACGCAGTATTTT. The full variable domain, its missing parts supplied by reference TRBV2 and TRBJ2-3, is EPEVTQTPSHQVTQMGQEVILRCVPISNHLYFYWYRQILGQKVEFLVSFYNNEISEKSEIFDDQFSVERPDGSNFTLKIRSTKLEDSAMYFCASRASGPDTQYFGPGTRLTVL.

V is TRBV7-9 and J is TRBJ2-2; D may correspond to TRBD1 or TRBD2 (5 bases each). Per germline, CDR1 SEHNR and CDR2 FQNEAQ (reference sequence). V was pared by 1 base and J by 2 bases, with 17 bases between. This CDR3 comprises 18 residues. CDR3 sequence reads: CASSLGTRDGTNTGELFF. DNA for the CDR3: TGTGCCAGCAGCTTAGGGACCCGGGACGGAACAAACACCGGGGAGCTGTTTTTT.

This CDR3 is CASSQTTGDRSGNTIYF. The CDR3 DNA is TGTGCCAGCAGCCAGACCACAGGTGACCGCTCTGGAAACACCATATATTTT. This chain links TRBV4-2 with TRBJ1-3; D is possibly TRBD1 (5 bases). CDR3 length: 17 amino acids. V dropped 3 bases and J dropped 0 bases, with 15 bases sitting between them. Looked up from germline, CDR1 is LGHNA and CDR2 is YNFKEQ.

The chain employs TRBV15 and TRBJ1-2, with D uncertain. Germline CDR1 reads LNHNV; CDR2 reads YYDKDF (reference sequence). Trimming left V 4 bases short and J 2 bases short, with 11 bases between. The CDR3 spans 14 residues. The DNA for the CDR3 is TGTGCCACCAGCACGATAGGCGAGAACTATGGCTACACCTTC. This gives the protein CATSTIGENYGYTF.

V usage is TRBV27 and J usage is TRBJ2-1, with D uncertain. This CDR3 has 13 residues. Trimming took off 3 bases at V and 9 bases at J, with 12 bases between the two ends. Germline V lookup: CDR1 MNHEY, CDR2 SMNVEV (reference sequence). In DNA form, the CDR3 reads TGTGCCAGCAGTTTCGGGCTATTCGGTGAGCAGTTCTTC. Protein sequence: CASSFGLFGEQFF.

This chain connects TRBV6-5 to TRBJ1-2; the D gene is possibly TRBD1 (6 bases). The CDR3 runs to 13 residues. CDR1 and CDR2 from the germline V gene are MNHEY and SVGAGI. Trimming took off 6 bases at V and 5 bases at J, with 13 bases between the two ends. Here the CDR3 DNA reads TGTGCCAGCAGGCCGGGGACATCGTATGGCTACACCTTC. Its protein is CASRPGTSYGYTF.

Comment on this clone: At one end, the junction sequence differs from germline, possibly due to a read error. This chain uses TRBV2 with TRBJ2-5; weak D call: TRBD1 (5 bases). Looked up from germline, CDR1 is SNHLY and CDR2 is FYNNEI. This CDR3 contains 12 residues. CDR3 loop: CASGEQGETQYF. CDR3 DNA: TGTGCCAGCGGTGAGCAGGGTGAGACCCAGTACTTC.

The V gene is TRBV6-5, the J gene TRBJ1-6; 7 bases agree with TRBD1. The CDR3 contains 13 residues. Per germline, CDR1 MNHEY and CDR2 SVGAGI. Trimming removed 10 bases from V and 10 bases from J; junction bases left unmatched: 10. The CDR3 nucleotides are TGTGCCACCGCCCGGACAGGAGGATCACCCCTCCACTTT. It codes for CATARTGGSPLHF.

The V call is TRBV2, the J call TRBJ2-7; D is unresolved. The germline CDR1 and CDR2 sequences are SNHLY and FYNNEI. This CDR3 region has 13 residues. The V end lost 6 bases, the J end lost 5 bases, and 14 bases lay between the germline ends. In DNA, the CDR3 is TGTGCCAGCAGCCTGGTTTGGTTCGACGAGCAGTACTTC. Its protein product is CASSLVWFDEQYF.

The chain combines TRBV5-1 with TRBJ2-5; tentatively, D is TRBD1 (5 bases). The germline CDR1 and CDR2 sequences are SGHRS and YFSETQ. This CDR3 region has 15 residues. The V end was cut by 0 bases, the J end by 2 bases, with 11 bases between. The DNA for the CDR3 is TGCGCCAGCAGCTTGGATAGTGACAGACAAGAGACCCAGTACTTC. It encodes CASSLDSDRQETQYF.

This chain joins TRBV11-2 and TRBJ2-7; TRBD1 matches 7 bases. The V segment lost 4 bases and the J segment 4 bases; nucleotides outside the gene matches: 4. The CDR3 spans 13 residues. From germline, CDR1 is SGHAT and CDR2 FQNNGV. For the CDR3, the DNA is TGTGCCAGCAGCTCAGGGGGAAATTACGAGCAGTACTTC. Amino acid sequence: CASSSGGNYEQYF.

J is TRBJ1-1 and V is TRBV6-6; D remains unclear. V lost 2 bases to trimming and J lost 5 bases, with 18 bases between them. This CDR3 region has 16 residues. The V gene's germline CDR1 is MNHNY and CDR2 SVGAGI (reference sequence). The CDR3 DNA reads TGTGCCAGCAGTTACCGAAGCACCGGGAAGCAAACTGAAGCTTTCTTT. It specifies CASSYRSTGKQTEAFF.

The gene calls are TRBV5-4 and TRBJ2-1; D is unclear. Germline loops: CDR1 SGHNT, CDR2 YYREEE (reference sequence). The CDR3 runs 14 residues. V was clipped by 4 bases and J by 5 bases, with 13 bases between them. In nucleotides, the CDR3 is TGTGCCAGCAGCCGCGAGACCAGCGACAATGAGCAGTTCTTC. This gives the protein CASSRETSDNEQFF.

The chain carries TRBV19 and TRBJ1-2, with a weak D call TRBD1 (5 bases). In germline, CDR1 is LNHDA, CDR2 SQIVND (reference sequence). The V and J ends lost 3 bases and 4 bases respectively, with 15 bases between them. The CDR3 totals 15 residues. CDR3 nucleotide sequence: TGTGCCAGTAGTATTGGAGGCAGGGTAACCTATGGCTACACCTTC. The encoded protein is CASSIGGRVTYGYTF.

The chain has TRBV9 and TRBJ1-1, with D hard to call. The CDR3 is 13 amino acids. The V gene lost 5 bases and the J gene lost 8 bases, with 16 bases spanning the gap. Germline CDR1 SGDLS, CDR2 YYNGEE. The CDR3 spells CASSEIQRLEAFF. The CDR3 nucleotides read TGTGCCAGCAGTGAAATACAGCGTTTGGAAGCTTTCTTT.

This CDR3 reads CASSLGTDTQYF. CDR3 nucleotides: TGTGCCAGCAGCTTAGGCACAGATACGCAGTATTTT. The rearrangement links TRBV11-2 to TRBJ2-3; D not certain. V lost 1 base and J lost 1, with 0 bases in between. CDR1 is SGHAT, CDR2 FQNNGV, per germline. This CDR3 is built from 12 residues.

Judged by abundance, this clone is medium-sized. The V gene is TRBV7-2, the J gene TRBJ2-1, with D tentatively TRBD1 (5 bases). CDR3 length equals 14 residues. The V gene's germline CDR1 is SGHTA and CDR2 FQGNSA. Trimming left V 3 bases short and J 8 bases short, with 14 bases between. CDR3 protein: CASSFSPQGYEQFF. For the CDR3, the DNA is TGTGCCAGCAGCTTTTCACCCCAGGGCTATGAGCAGTTCTTC.

The V call is TRBV18, the J call TRBJ1-1; perhaps TRBD1 as D (5 bases). CDR1 and CDR2 from the germline V gene are KGHSH and LQKENI. CDR3 size: 16 residues. Trimming cost V 0 bases and J 1 base, with 12 bases left between them. The CDR3 DNA reads TGTGCCAGCTCACCACCGGCGACAGCGAGGAACACTGAAGCTTTCTTT. Its translation: CASSPPATARNTEAFF.

V is TRBV27 and J is TRBJ2-7, with 8 bases that match TRBD1. The CDR3 spans 20 residues. Germline CDR1 and CDR2: MNHEY and SMNVEV (reference sequence). With 6 bases clipped from V and 3 bases from J, the junction kept 25 bases outside the gene matches. This CDR3 reads CASSARDRPAAANHFYEQYF. For the CDR3, the DNA is TGTGCCAGCAGCGCCCGGGACAGGCCTGCGGCGGCGAATCATTTCTACGAGCAGTACTTC.

This clone occurred a few times. J is TRBJ2-2 and V is TRBV7-9; D uncertain. Germline V gene data show CDR1 as SEHNR and CDR2 as FQNEAQ (reference sequence). The CDR3 spans 12 residues. V was trimmed by 6 bases and J by 3 bases, leaving 5 bases between them. The CDR3 spells CASSRDTGELFF. CDR3 sequence (DNA): TGTGCCAGCAGTAGGGACACCGGGGAGCTGTTTTTT.

This clone turned up a few times. The chain joins TRBV4-1 to TRBJ1-5, with 9 bases that match TRBD1. The CDR3 contains 16 residues. The germline CDR1 and CDR2 sequences are MGHRA and YSYEKL. Trimming removed 3 bases from V and 8 bases from J; junction bases left unmatched: 11. CDR3 region: CASSHAVLGTGKPQHF. The CDR3 DNA is TGCGCCAGCAGCCATGCAGTTTTGGGGACAGGGAAGCCCCAGCATTTT.

The chain joins TRBV29-1 to TRBJ2-1; a possible D gene is TRBD1 (5 bases). Germline values: CDR1 SQVTM, CDR2 ANQGSEA. Trimming pared 4 bases from V and 1 base from J, leaving 8 bases between. The length of the CDR3 is 13 residues. The CDR3 nucleotides are TGCAGCGTTGGGCAGGGTTCCTACAATGAGCAGTTCTTC. It encodes CSVGQGSYNEQFF.

The chain combines TRBV5-1 with TRBJ2-5; D remains ambiguous. The CDR3 runs to 14 residues. The V end was cut by 2 bases, the J end by 1 base, with 9 bases between. CDR1 SGHRS and CDR2 YFSETQ come from the germline V gene. CDR3 coding DNA: TGCGCCAGCAGCTTCGGCGATTCCCAAGAGACCCAGTACTTC. It yields the protein CASSFGDSQETQYF.

This clone was counted a few times. The chain recombines TRBV7-2 with TRBJ2-7; 8 positions match TRBD2. Trimming took 3 bases from V and 3 from J; bases not matched to a gene: 10. The germline V gene encodes CDR1 SGHTA and CDR2 FQGNSA. This CDR3 is built from 16 residues. CDR3 bases: TGTGCCAGCAGCTTTCGAGGACTAGCTAGGGGCTACGAGCAGTACTTC. This translates into CASSFRGLARGYEQYF.

J is TRBJ2-3 and V is TRBV6-1; possibly TRBD1 for D (5 bases). From germline, CDR1 is MNHNS and CDR2 SASEGT. V dropped 4 bases and J dropped 6 bases, with 20 bases sitting between them. This CDR3 region has 16 residues. The CDR3 nucleotides are TGTGCCAGCAGTGTCCCCCAAACACAGGTCCTTGATACGCAGTATTTT. As protein: CASSVPQTQVLDTQYF.